This paragraph reports one T cell receptor beta chain. This record comes from a study of shared clonotypes between healthy human individuals. Selected positively for CCR7 and CD45RO-negative, naive CD8 cells excluded terminally differentiated effector memory CD45RA+ cells. The CDR3 loop spans 14 amino acids. Germline loops: CDR1 SGHNT, CDR2 YYREEE (reference sequence). The method was immunoSEQ multiplex PCR; TCRdb's version includes in-frame clones alone and lacks a portion of them. This sample carries more than 500,000 clones, approximately 95% of them seen once, and the ten largest clones take 0.11%.

This TCR was recovered from a woman in her twenties or thirties in good health. Sequencing used naive CD8+ T cells sorted from blood. The rearrangement uses TRBV5-4 and TRBJ2-5; TRBD2 aligns across 9 bases. The assigned J gene may be wrong: the sequence end matches TRBJ2-7 better. CDR3 region: CASSPTSGLYEQYF. The CDR3 DNA sequence: TGTGCCAGCAGCCCCACTAGCGGGTTATACGAGCAGTACTTC.